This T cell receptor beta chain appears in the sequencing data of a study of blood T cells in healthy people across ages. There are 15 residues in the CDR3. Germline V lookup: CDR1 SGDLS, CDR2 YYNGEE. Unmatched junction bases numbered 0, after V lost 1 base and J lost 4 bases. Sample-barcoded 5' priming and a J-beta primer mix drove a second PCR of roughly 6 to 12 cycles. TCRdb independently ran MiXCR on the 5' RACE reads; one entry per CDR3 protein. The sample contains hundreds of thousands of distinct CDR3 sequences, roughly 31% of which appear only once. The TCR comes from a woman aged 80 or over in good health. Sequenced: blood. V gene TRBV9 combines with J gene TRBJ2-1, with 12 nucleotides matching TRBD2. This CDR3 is CASSVTSGGYNEQFF. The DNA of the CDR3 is TGTGCCAGCAGCGTAACTAGCGGGGGGTACAATGAGCAGTTCTTC. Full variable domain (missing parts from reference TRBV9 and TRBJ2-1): DSGVTQTPKHLITATGQRVTLRCSPRSGDLSVYWYQQSLDQGLQFLIQYYNGEERAKGNILERFSAQQFPDLHSELNLSSLELGDSALYFCASSVTSGGYNEQFFGPGTRLTVL.